The 15 T cell receptor beta chains below were found in one sample sequenced in a study of T-cell reconstitution after alpha-beta-depleted transplantation in children listed by TCRdb under 2016. Preparation of the library involved PCR. TCRdb names Illumina HiSeq 2500 as the instrument used. Molecular barcoding was employed in the preparation of TCR libraries, with unique molecular identifiers being used to normalize TCRbeta repertoire quantification. TCRdb redid the processing of the public reads, applying fastp at Q25 and MiXCR, and retained in-frame beta chains. Rows are combined by CDR3 protein, so each entry shows the most common genes and DNA. The table for this sample lists some 830,000 distinct CDR3 sequences; roughly 15% of them were counted only once. The ten largest clonotypes hold about 4.6% of the sample. The sample's treatment or condition label, in plain terms: allogeneic hematopoietic cell transplantation with graft depleted of TCRalphabeta T cells and CD19 B cells.

This material consisted of PBMCs, mostly from graft donor cells, taken 360 days after TCRalphabeta/CD19-depleted stem cell transplant. These receptors all stem from a male patient younger than 18 who had a stem cell transplant for acute lymphoblastic leukemia, so the T cells may come from the graft donor.

The gene calls are TRBV18 and TRBJ2-3; maybe TRBD1 (6 bases). The CDR3 has 15 residues. In germline, CDR1 is KGHSH, CDR2 LQKENI. V lost 2 bases and J 1 base, leaving 10 bases between the germline ends. The CDR3, as DNA: TGTGCCAGCTCACCAGGGGGCATTCGCACAGATACGCAGTATTTT. This gives the protein CASSPGGIRTDTQYF. Full variable domain (missing parts from reference TRBV18 and TRBJ2-3): NAGVMQNPRHLVRRRGQEARLRCSPMKGHSHVYWYRQLPEEGLKFMVYLQKENIIDESGMPKERFSAEFPKEGPSILRIQQVVRGDSAAYFCASSPGGIRTDTQYFGPGTRLTVL.

This CDR3 is CATSRQGQGAPIKNTEAFF. Here the CDR3 DNA reads TGTGCCACCAGCAGACAGGGACAGGGGGCGCCGATTAAGAACACTGAAGCTTTCTTT. The V gene is TRBV15, the J gene TRBJ1-1, with 12 positions matching TRBD1. The CDR3 runs 19 residues. V lost 2 bases and J lost 1; bases outside the gene matches: 11. Germline CDR1 and CDR2: LNHNV and YYDKDF (reference sequence). Combining the CDR3 with reference TRBV15 and TRBJ1-1 gives the whole variable domain DAMVIQNPRYQVTQFGKPVTLSCSQTLNHNVMYWYQQKSSQAPKLLFHYYDKDFNNEADTPDNFQSRRPNTSFCFLDIRSPGLGDTAMYLCATSRQGQGAPIKNTEAFFGQGTRLTVV.

The chain recombines TRBV6-5 with TRBJ2-7, with D possibly matching TRBD1 (6 bases). Looked up from germline, CDR1 is MNHEY and CDR2 is SVGAGI. Trimming pared 2 bases from V and 6 bases from J, leaving 14 bases between. This CDR3 comprises 14 residues. The DNA of the CDR3 is TGTGCCAGCAGTTACCAAATACAGGGAAGCGAGCAGTACTTC. Translating it yields CASSYQIQGSEQYF.

This clonotype showed up many times. The gene calls are TRBV12-3 or TRBV12-4 and TRBJ1-3, with 9 bases that match TRBD1. J lost 0 bases, V lost 6 bases, and 9 bases had no gene match. The CDR3 covers 17 residues. Here the CDR3 reads CASRGTGFSYSGNTIYF. CDR3 nucleotide sequence: TGTGCCAGCAGGGGGACAGGGTTCTCCTACTCTGGAAACACCATATATTTT.

This clonotype was counted between two and nine times. This sequence joins TRBV18 and TRBJ2-5; TRBD1 matches 8 bases. J gave up 5 bases and V 9 bases, and 8 bases lay outside the gene matches. The germline V gene encodes CDR1 KGHSH and CDR2 LQKENI. The CDR3 sequence is 13 residues long. The CDR3 region has the DNA TGTGCCAGTCTCACAGGGGGATTGGAGACCCAGTACTTC. Translation gives CASLTGGLETQYF.

This clonotype was seen at least ten times. The chain links TRBV12-3 or TRBV12-4 to TRBJ2-5; 11 bases match TRBD2. The length of the CDR3 is 14 residues. The V segment lost 3 bases and the J segment 5 bases; nucleotides outside the gene matches: 2. The chain's CDR3 is CASSFSGRAETQYF. Here the CDR3 DNA reads TGTGCCAGCAGTTTTAGCGGGAGGGCGGAGACCCAGTACTTC.

J is TRBJ1-2 and V is TRBV6-1; 7 nucleotides align to TRBD1. Per the germline V gene, CDR1 is MNHNS and CDR2 is SASEGT. The CDR3 covers 13 residues. Unmatched junction bases numbered 6, after V lost 8 bases and J lost 3 bases. The CDR3 spells CASWWDSHYGYTF. CDR3 nucleotides: TGTGCCAGCTGGTGGGACAGCCACTATGGCTACACCTTC.

This clonotype was detected only a few times. The V gene is TRBV18, the J gene TRBJ2-1, with D unresolved. Trimming removed 4 bases from V and 1 base from J, with 5 bases in between. The germline V gene encodes CDR1 KGHSH and CDR2 LQKENI. This CDR3 is 13 amino acids long. CDR3 nucleotides: TGTGCCAGCTCACGGCCTTCCTACAATGAGCAGTTCTTC. Residues: CASSRPSYNEQFF.

The V gene is TRBV7-2, the J gene TRBJ2-5; 11 positions match TRBD2. Losses at the gene ends were 4 bases for V and 5 bases for J; bases not matched to a gene: 3. This CDR3 has 14 amino acids. Germline CDR1 reads SGHTA; CDR2 reads FQGNSA. This CDR3 is CASSSRTSGETQYF. DNA of the CDR3: TGTGCCAGCAGCTCCCGGACTAGCGGGGAGACCCAGTACTTC.

The table lists this clonotype with a few counts. The chain links TRBV4-1 to TRBJ2-7, with D unclear. The CDR3 extends over 13 amino acids. Germline loops: CDR1 MGHRA, CDR2 YSYEKL. The ends were cut back, 1 base at V and 3 bases at J, with 7 bases in the middle. CDR3 loop: CASSQVWVYEQYF. The CDR3 nucleotides read TGCGCCAGCAGCCAAGTTTGGGTCTACGAGCAGTACTTC.

This clonotype occurred a few times. The V gene is TRBV20-1, the J gene TRBJ2-1; no clear D. The CDR3 has 14 residues. V was clipped by 1 base and J by 3 bases, with 10 bases between them. Germline V gives CDR1 DFQATT, CDR2 SNEGSKA (reference sequence). This CDR3 reads CSARGAVLYNEQFF. The CDR3 region has the DNA TGCAGTGCTAGAGGGGCGGTGCTCTACAATGAGCAGTTCTTC.

This clonotype was seen a handful of times. The chain couples TRBV5-1 to TRBJ2-1; D is unresolved. Germline V gene sequence: CDR1 SGHRS, CDR2 YFSETQ. CDR3 length: 14 amino acids. V was pared by 7 bases and J by 0 bases, with 11 bases between. The chain's CDR3 is CASGQKSSYNEQFF. The CDR3 bases are TGCGCCAGCGGCCAAAAGAGCTCCTACAATGAGCAGTTCTTC.

V usage is TRBV9 and J usage is TRBJ2-3; tentative D call: TRBD2 (5 bases). The germline V gene encodes CDR1 SGDLS and CDR2 YYNGEE. CDR3 length: 17 amino acids. With 3 bases removed from V and 6 bases from J, the gap between germline ends came to 23 bases. CDR3 coding DNA: TGTGCCAGCAGCGCATCCCGCGGAGCGGTACGAGGGGATACGCAGTATTTT. This codes for CASSASRGAVRGDTQYF.

This chain's CDR3 is CASSLRLQGPGKVSNYGYTF. In DNA form, the CDR3 reads TGTGCCAGCAGCTTAAGGCTACAGGGGCCGGGGAAGGTCTCTAACTATGGCTACACCTTC. The chain employs TRBV7-3 and TRBJ1-2; TRBD1 matches at 7 bases. V trimming: 1 base; J trimming: 0 bases; junction bases outside the gene matches: 17. The CDR3 is 20 residues long. CDR1 SGHTA and CDR2 FQGTGA come from the germline V gene.

This clonotype turned up a few times. This chain uses TRBV5-8 with TRBJ2-5; D might be TRBD1 or TRBD2, each matching 5 bases. The V gene's germline CDR1 is SGHTS and CDR2 YDEGEE. The V end lost 3 bases, the J end lost 4 bases, and 13 bases lay between the germline ends. CDR3 length: 14 amino acids. CDR3 nucleotide sequence: TGTGCCAGCAGCTACCCACGGGGCATAGAGACCCAGTACTTC. Translating gives CASSYPRGIETQYF.